The rows below give T cell receptor beta chains drawn from one sample of a study of cytomegalovirus exposure and HLA in healthy donors. Sequenced by immunoSEQ multiplex PCR; TCRdb stores in-frame clones only, minus some. Among under 150,000 clones listed, about 71% were seen once. The sequenced material came from PBMCs. The receptor source for this set is an older woman in good health and CMV-seropositive. Each CDR3 is given with its conserved first and last residue. Each record gives: V gene, J gene, D gene, clone size, CDR3 DNA, CDR3 protein. A D gene is named only where the DNA matches it firmly. Some rows have no size entry. The others give once, few or many, or a class for an expanded clone.

TRBV7-2	TRBJ1-6	-	few	TGTGCCAGCAGCCCTCTGTCCTTGAGCTCCTATAATTCACCCCTCCACTTT	CASSPLSLSSYNSPLHF
TRBV7-3	TRBJ1-5	TRBD1	few	TGTGCCAGCAGCCCGGGACAGAATCAGCCCCAGCATTTT	CASSPGQNQPQHF
TRBV6-6	TRBJ1-2	-	-	TGTGCCAGCAGTTCTCCCTCAGGGGAGGGCCGTGGCTACACCTTC	CASSSPSGEGRGYTF
TRBV7-9	TRBJ1-2	-	-	TGTGCCAGCAGCGGGGGCACCAACTATGGCTACACCTTC	CASSGGTNYGYTF
TRBV10-3	TRBJ1-1	TRBD1	-	TGTGCCATCAGCGGGCAGGGGGCGGGCACTGAAGCTTTCTTT	CAISGQGAGTEAFF
TRBV15	TRBJ2-2	-	-	TGTGCCACCAGCAGACCCCCCAGGGGCGTCACCGGGGAGCTGTTTTTT	CATSRPPRGVTGELFF
TRBV6-1	TRBJ1-1	-	-	TGTGCCAGCAGTGAAGGGTCAGGGGCCAACACTGAAGCTTTCTTT	CASSEGSGANTEAFF
TRBV25-1	TRBJ1-1	-	-	TGTGCCAGCAGGAACAGGGAAGAGACCACTGAAGCTTTCTTT	CASRNREETTEAFF
TRBV7-9	TRBJ1-2	-	-	TGTGCCAGCAGCTTGACTGGGGGCTTAATCGACTACACCTTC	CASSLTGGLIDYTF
TRBV4-1	TRBJ2-5	TRBD2	once	TGCGCCAGCAGCCAACCCCTGACGGGGGGTGGAGAGACCCAGTACTTC	CASSQPLTGGGETQYF
TRBV27	TRBJ2-1	-	-	TGTGCCAGCAGTCGCCCGGGAAATGAGCAGTTCTTC	CASSRPGNEQFF
TRBV27	TRBJ2-7	TRBD1	few	TGTGCCAGCAGTTCCCCCCGGACAGGGTCCTACGAGCAGTACTTC	CASSSPRTGSYEQYF
TRBV14	TRBJ1-2	-	few	TGTGCCAGCAGCCAAGTTCCAGTCGGCTACACCTTC	CASSQVPVGYTF
TRBV20-1	TRBJ1-1	-	once	TGCAGTGCTAGACCAGGGTCTGAAGCTTTCTTT	CSARPGSEAFF
TRBV7-8	TRBJ1-3	TRBD1	-	TGTGCCAGCAGCTTGGGACAGAGCCGGATCGGAAACACCATATATTTT	CASSLGQSRIGNTIYF
TRBV6-5	TRBJ1-2	-	-	TGTGCCAGCACCCTAGGCTGGAGCTATGGCTACACCTTC	CASTLGWSYGYTF
TRBV7-9	TRBJ1-2	-	-	TGTGCCAGCAGCTTAAGAGACACACCCAACGATGGCTACACCTTC	CASSLRDTPNDGYTF
TRBV5-1	TRBJ1-2	TRBD1	-	TGCGCCAGCCAGACCGGGACAGGGGAAAGGTATGGCTACACCTTC	CASQTGTGERYGYTF
TRBV5-1	TRBJ1-1	-	-	TGCGCCAGCAGCTTGAGCGGCAGATACGAAGCTTTCTTT	CASSLSGRYEAFF
TRBV9	TRBJ2-4	-	-	TGTGCCAGCAGCGTAGAAGGGGTAGTTCAGTACTTC	CASSVEGVVQYF
TRBV6-5	TRBJ2-1	-	-	TGTGCCAGCAGTACCCTCGCGGGGAGCGGGAATGAGCAGTTCTTC	CASSTLAGSGNEQFF
TRBV19	TRBJ2-2	TRBD1	few	TGTGCCAGTAGTTACCCGGGACAGGGGCGCGGGGAGCTGTTTTTT	CASSYPGQGRGELFF
TRBV6-5	TRBJ1-5	-	-	TGTGCCAGCAGTTACACCAGGAATAGCAATCAGCCCCAGCATTTT	CASSYTRNSNQPQHF
TRBV7-7	TRBJ2-2	TRBD1	-	TGTGCTAGCAGCGCGGGACAGGGGGCGACCGGGGAGCTGTTTTTT	CASSAGQGATGELFF
TRBV7-7	TRBJ1-1	-	few	TGTGCTAGCAGCTACGCGGACAGATGGGACACTGAAGCTTTCTTT	CASSYADRWDTEAFF
TRBV6-6	TRBJ1-5	TRBD1	-	TGTGCCAGCATTTCCAGGGGGGATCAGCCCCAGCATTTT	CASISRGDQPQHF
TRBV9	TRBJ1-5	-	-	TGTGCCAGCAGCCCGGGAGAGAGGGAGCCCCAGCATTTT	CASSPGEREPQHF
TRBV9	TRBJ1-4	TRBD1	once	TGTGCCAGCAACACACAGGGGACTAATGAAAAACTGTTTTTT	CASNTQGTNEKLFF
TRBV2	TRBJ1-5	TRBD1	once	TGTGCCAGCACGGGGACAGGCAATCAGCCCCAGCATTTT	CASTGTGNQPQHF
TRBV4-1	TRBJ1-5	-	-	TGCGCCAGCAGCCAGGGGGCGCTGAGCAATCAGCCCCAGCATTTT	CASSQGALSNQPQHF
TRBV10-3	TRBJ2-1	TRBD2	-	TGTGCCATCAGTCGGGAACCCTCTCTAGCGGGGGGGCGGAATGAGCAGTTCTTC	CAISREPSLAGGRNEQFF
TRBV7-8	TRBJ2-5	-	-	TGTGCCAGCAACCCAATTCTGGGACAAACGTACCAAGAGACCCAGTACTTC	CASNPILGQTYQETQYF
TRBV18	TRBJ1-1	-	few	TGTGCCAGCTCACCACCGTCGGGGGGAGCCACTGAAGCTTTCTTT	CASSPPSGGATEAFF
TRBV5-1	TRBJ2-1	TRBD2	-	TGCGCCAGCAGCACCGGGACTAGCCAGCGGGAGCAGTTCTTC	CASSTGTSQREQFF
TRBV19	TRBJ1-1	-	-	TGTGCCAGTAGTGTGGTAACAGTGAACACTGAAGCTTTCTTT	CASSVVTVNTEAFF
TRBV2	TRBJ2-2	TRBD2	-	TGTGCCAGCAGTGAACTAGCGGGGGTTAGCGGGGAGCTGTTTTTT	CASSELAGVSGELFF
TRBV29-1	TRBJ2-1	TRBD2	-	TGCAGCGACAGGACTAGCGGGGGTTACAATGAGCAGTTCTTC	CSDRTSGGYNEQFF
TRBV2	TRBJ2-7	TRBD1	-	TGTGCCAGCAGGGCCCGGGACAGGGGAGTCCCCTACGAGCAGTACTTC	CASRARDRGVPYEQYF
TRBV4-1	TRBJ1-1	-	-	TGCGCCAGCAGCAAAGACGGACTTGAAGCTTTCTTT	CASSKDGLEAFF
TRBV6-1	TRBJ1-5	TRBD1	-	TGTGCCAGCACTGCCGACAGGGGCGTAAATCAGCCCCAGCATTTT	CASTADRGVNQPQHF
TRBV29-1	TRBJ2-5	TRBD2	-	TGCAGCGTTGAAGATCCCGAGGGAGGGAGTGAGGAGACCCAGTACTTC	CSVEDPEGGSEETQYF
TRBV6-5	TRBJ1-4	TRBD1	-	TGTGCCAGCAGAACGGGACAGGGGAATGAAAAACTGTTTTTT	CASRTGQGNEKLFF
TRBV6-6	TRBJ2-5	-	few	TGTGCCAGCAGTCGCCGGGACTTGGAGACCCAGTACTTC	CASSRRDLETQYF
TRBV11-2	TRBJ2-7	-	few	TGTGCCAGCAGCCCTCAGGGGCTTATTAGCTCCTACGAGCAGTACTTC	CASSPQGLISSYEQYF